The entry that follows covers one TCR beta chain sequence. The target antigen is unknown. V was cut by 7 bases and J by 5 bases, with 17 bases left in between. The germline V gene encodes CDR1 MNHEY and CDR2 SMNVEV (reference sequence). CDR3 size: 14 residues. These data originate in a study of cytomegalovirus exposure and HLA in healthy donors. Profiled with immunoSEQ multiplex PCR; TCRdb holds only in-frame clones, not every one. The sample holds 85,000 to 130,000 clones, about 88% seen once. The study, taken as a whole, reports: Cytomegalovirus-associated status was assigned to approximately 160 TCR beta chains.

This sequence joins TRBV27 and TRBJ2-5; D is possibly TRBD2 (6 bases). The TCR comes from a woman under 30 in good health and CMV-seropositive. Sequenced input: PBMCs. The CDR3 coding sequence is TGTGCCAGCAAGGACCTCGCGGGGAGGGAGACCCAGTACTTC. Its protein product is CASKDLAGRETQYF.